The T cell receptor (beta chain) described here comes from a study of T cell responses to AZD1222 COVID-19 vaccine. Overall study findings and caveats: Spike-spanning, vaccine-associated CD4 TCRs were dominant at 160-218 and 743-854. Possibly, clonal diversity was underestimated; donors were largely white British and included more females. Baseline seropositives among AZD1222 recipients totaled only six or seven. The repertoires were collected only after the peak T cell response.

Profiled with immunoSEQ multiplex PCR; TCRdb holds only in-frame clones, not every one. The sample contains under 95,000 clones, over 75% of which appear only once. With regard to this clone: No antigen is known for it.

The V segment lost 6 bases and the J segment 4 bases; nucleotides outside the gene matches: 5. Germline assignment: CDR1 MNHEY and CDR2 SMNVEV (reference sequence). This CDR3 region has 14 residues. The chain combines TRBV27 with TRBJ1-4, with 7 bases fitting TRBD1. Sequenced material: peripheral blood, taken on day 0 of AZD1222 vaccination. The TCR originated in an adult in good health. The CDR3 region has the DNA TGTGCCAGCAGCCCGGGACAGTTTAATGAAAAACTGTTTTTT. Translating gives CASSPGQFNEKLFF.